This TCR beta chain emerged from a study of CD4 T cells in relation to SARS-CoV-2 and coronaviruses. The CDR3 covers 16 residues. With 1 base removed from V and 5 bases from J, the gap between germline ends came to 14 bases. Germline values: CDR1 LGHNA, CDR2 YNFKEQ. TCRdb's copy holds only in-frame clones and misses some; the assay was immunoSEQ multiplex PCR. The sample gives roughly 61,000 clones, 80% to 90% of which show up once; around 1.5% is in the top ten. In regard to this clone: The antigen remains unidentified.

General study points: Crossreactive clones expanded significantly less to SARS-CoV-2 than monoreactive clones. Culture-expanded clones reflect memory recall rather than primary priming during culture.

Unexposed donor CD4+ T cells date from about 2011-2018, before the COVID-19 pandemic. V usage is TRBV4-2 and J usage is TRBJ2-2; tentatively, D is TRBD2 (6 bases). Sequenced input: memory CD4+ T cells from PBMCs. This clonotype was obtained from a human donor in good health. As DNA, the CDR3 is TGTGCCAGCAGCCAAGCAGCGGGTGGGGTGACCGGGGAGCTGTTTTTT. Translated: CASSQAAGGVTGELFF.